This TCR beta chain was obtained from a study of cytomegalovirus exposure and HLA in healthy donors (dated by TCRdb to 2016 to 2017). For the wider study: In an earlier analysis of around 540 of the donors, 250 to 350 Gb of sequence data and roughly 100 million unique TCR beta sequences from roughly 190 million T cells were reported. An early release covering 550 to 650 HLA-typed donors comprised roughly 300 gigabases of sequencing data and tens of millions of unique TCR sequences. Of the roughly 400 genotyped donors, 65% to 90% fell in the genetic ancestry cluster associated with self-reported Caucasian donors. The study was designed to test whether signatures of past pathogen exposure could be identified by cataloging public T cell receptors. Using immunosequencing, the study profiled T cell repertoires from 500 to 800 subjects and related those repertoires to cytomegalovirus serostatus. A separate validation cohort of approximately 130 different subjects was used in addition to the roughly 620-subject first cohort. To predict cytomegalovirus infection status, the study brought together high-throughput TCR immunosequencing, statistical association of individual TCRs with disease status, and machine learning. A later analysis re-analyzed previously published TCR beta repertoires from 660 or so donors and added high-resolution HLA genotyping to study TCR occurrence patterns. The later analysis used no new phenotypic data to find candidate immune exposures, relying instead on TCR beta sequences and their occurrence across donors. An earlier analysis of more than 450 of the donors used high-throughput TCR beta sequencing to judge whether each TCR beta V gene segment behaved as functional or pseudogenic. Donor age, sex, ethnicity and CMV serostatus were compiled together with the repertoire data. In a later genetic analysis, genome-wide SNP genotypes for about three fifths of the roughly 670 donors were used, and that subset was treated as a discovery cohort. All discovery cohort repertoires had been generated on a single sequencing platform. HLA typing covered class I and class II loci at four-digit resolution. Typing coverage differed by locus: A, B, C, DRB1 and DQB1 were typed in about 620-630 donors, DQA1 in approximately 520, DPA1 in over 600, and DPB1 in 400 to 490. Four or five DR-DQ haplotypes were treated as single units for association and clustering because of strong linkage in the cohort. On average, approximately 250,000 unique TCR beta nucleotide sequences were sequenced per donor among more than 350 genotyped donors of the cohort, with around 19% of those sequences being non-productive. Study-wide conclusions, independent of this receptor: The authors suggested that the approach could potentially be generalized to other disease states and immunological phenotypes. At a false discovery rate of 0.05, a later analysis linked 16,951 TCR beta sequences to specific HLA alleles. A later analysis found that TCR association rates varied across HLA loci, with DRB1 alleles showing the most associated TCRs and HLA-C alleles the fewest. Some IMGT-functional V segments, including TRBV6-2 and TRBV6-3, could not be distinguished by the 87-base-pair reads and were therefore excluded. Most TCR sequences were seen in very few donors, while some public TCRs were found in many individuals. A cluster of highly shared sequence variants was judged likely to be a technical artifact of the sequencing pipeline. A further reported finding was that TCR beta sequences accurately predicted the HLA-A and HLA-B alleles for most subjects in the first cohort. A few of the identified cytomegalovirus-associated TCR beta chains were confirmed in vitro to be specific for cytomegalovirus antigens. When HLA alleles, especially DR and DQ, strongly co-occurred, TCR associations were difficult to assign to individual alleles. Linkage disequilibrium might explain the correlated functional status among segregating V segments, but an unknown experimental factor could not be ruled out. Because HLA typing was missing for some donors at each locus, association tests included only the typed subset. A later analysis found that most CMV-associated TCR beta chains appeared HLA-restricted, with HLA associations seemingly driven largely by CMV exposure. An earlier analysis of around 540 of the donors showed that most TCR beta V segments appeared in productive rearrangements either about 90% or about 30% of the time, which broadly matched IMGT annotations. In both the original and validation cohorts, the classifier was reported to diagnose cytomegalovirus status with high specificity and sensitivity. The only immune exposure information available for the cohort was CMV serostatus. A later analysis found that HLA-associated TCR beta chains were more clonally expanded and had lower generation probabilities than equally common non-associated chains. A later genetic analysis associated a missense DCLRE1C variant with V-gene and J-gene trimming of TCR beta chains, and an independent cohort replicated the association. According to a later genetic analysis, donors in an Asian-associated ancestry cluster had fewer N-insertions in productive TCRs than the approximately 630-donor mean. The earlier analysis of 587 of the donors excluded 15 to 20 rarely observed V segments, including chromosome 9 orphons, because counts were too low. Presence/absence analyses assumed roughly uniform sequencing depth across donors, an assumption that may not hold. In this cohort, only TCR beta chains were sequenced, and detectable features were limited by the absence of alpha or paired-chain data. The study gave a list of under 200 TCR beta chains associated with cytomegalovirus. In a later analysis, several top co-occurrence clusters were reported to appear linked to parvovirus B19, influenza, CMV and Epstein-Barr virus.

The cohort comprised under 700 healthy bone marrow donors. Cohort members were all nominally healthy when sampled, although unrecorded immune exposures were likely present. The donor was CMV seropositive and belonged to the group of a few hundred seropositive cohort members. A peripheral blood sample was provided by each donor, and peripheral blood mononuclear cells were used for TCR beta sequencing. The Qiagen DNeasy Blood Extraction Kit was used to extract genomic DNA from the blood cell samples. The method was the immunoSEQ multiplex PCR assay. For the multiplex PCR, a mixture combining 60 forward primers for TCR Vbeta segments and 13 reverse primers for TCR Jbeta segments was used. The CDR3 region of rearranged TCR beta genes was amplified from genomic DNA by a multiplex PCR assay. On the Illumina HiSeq System, the amplified TCR beta libraries were sequenced as 87-base-pair reads. In the source study's methods: Across the 666 repertoires, a later analysis counted approximately 75 million unique TCR beta chains, 9.5 million to 12 million of which were shared by at least two donors. Raw reads were error-corrected and collapsed into unique sequences with a nearest-neighbor algorithm that merged closely related sequences to remove PCR and sequencing errors. CDR3 sequences were aligned to IMGT reference sequences to assign V, D and J gene segments. For a sequence to be retained, at least a six-nucleotide match to both a V gene segment and a J gene segment was required. Rearrangements were classified as productive when the CDR3 lacked stop codons and remained in frame with V and J, and all other rearrangements were classified as non-productive. CDR3 was defined according to IMGT convention as the region running from the second conserved V-encoded cysteine to the conserved J-encoded phenylalanine. In an earlier analysis of around 570 of the donors, sequences lacking an unambiguous match to a single V gene segment were excluded. An earlier analysis of several hundred of the donors classified V segments as functional when productive rearrangements were above 56.7% and as segregating when the standard deviation between donors was above 5%. A statistical classification framework was built to diagnose cytomegalovirus status from the catalog of TCR beta chain sequences. V and J gene assignment, in a later analysis, came from comparing TCR nucleotide sequences with IMGT/GENE-DB human TR gene sequences. The TCRdist pipeline was used in a later analysis to assign CDR3 sequences and most-parsimonious VDJ recombination scenarios. A later analysis defined each TCR beta chain by its CDR3 amino acid sequence plus V-gene family, and excluded reads lacking a unique V-gene family. In a later analysis, a few hundred highly shared, low-generation-probability nucleotide sequences were removed to address suspected cross-contamination and a sequencing artifact. In a later analysis, a clonal expansion index was calculated for each public chain from normalized within-repertoire ranks of inferred template counts. A later analysis computed generation probabilities with a VDJ recombination model fitted to out-of-frame rearrangements, and checked the results against IGoR. In a later analysis, TCR-TCR, TCR-HLA and TCR-CMV co-occurrence was scored with hypergeometric tests, and a repertoire-size bias correction was applied to TCR pairs. In a later analysis, false discovery rates were estimated by permuting HLA or CMV assignments 20 times. A later analysis grouped co-occurring TCRs with DBSCAN, adding TCRdist sequence similarity when clustering within HLA-allele-positive subsets. Repertoires with fewer than 30,000 or more than 120,000 public chains, plus five repertoires with anomalous nucleotide sharing, were excluded from co-occurrence clustering. The table was pulled from immuneACCESS by TCRdb, which kept in-frame rearrangements only. Such tables lose some clones; where checked, under half of the loss comes from unresolved V genes, and the rest has no known cause. The V and J calls and clone size are taken from that table; D and trimming were inferred from the DNA. Recorded for this sample are some 110,000 clones; 65% of them occurred a single time. Roughly 10% of the sample rests with the top ten.

About this clone: This receptor's antigen is unknown. Base quality data are lacking; no much larger clone is found one base away.

In the germline V gene, CDR1 corresponds to SGHTA and CDR2 to FQGNSA. The CDR3 covers 18 residues, taking in both the cysteine and the phenylalanine. Only CDR3 DNA is held: 54 bases, read in frame from base 1. Between the V and J ends, shortened by 8 bases and 1 base respectively, the junction contains 27 bases. Sequenced sample: PBMCs. The source of this sequence is a middle-aged woman in good health and CMV-seropositive. The chain is encoded by TRBV7-2 joined to TRBJ2-7; a tentative D call is TRBD2 (6 bases match). The DNA sequence reads TGTGCCAGCGCAGGGCGGTTGGGACTCGGCGGGCCATCCTACGAGCAGTACTTC. This translates into CASAGRLGLGGPSYEQYF. With all but the CDR3 taken from the reference TRBV7-2 and TRBJ2-7 genes, the full variable domain is: GAGVSQSPSNKVTEKGKDVELRCDPISGHTALYWYRQSLGQGLEFLIYFQGNSAPDKSGLPSDRFSAERTGGSVSTLTIQRTQQEDSAVYLCASAGRLGLGGPSYEQYFGPGTRLTVT.